The T cell receptor (beta chain) under discussion was sequenced for a study of CD8+ T cells in alopecia areata. Treatment denoted: oral pan-JAK inhibitor, 5-10 mg twice daily. Following RNA extraction, reverse transcription yielded cDNA that acted as the sequencing template. Assay used: immunoSEQ multiplex PCR; TCRdb lists only in-frame clones, some missing. This sample has about 140,000 clones; 85% to 90% occur once, and the top ten carry roughly 13%. CDR3 length: 14 residues. V gave up 1 base and J gave up 5 bases, with 11 bases separating them. Germline V gives CDR1 LNHDA, CDR2 SQIVND (reference sequence).

The TCR sequence derives from a human donor with alopecia areata. This sequence joins TRBV19 and TRBJ1-1; possible D gene TRBD1, 6 bases. This specimen was CD8+ T cells sorted from blood, taken at week 4, from a patient treated with tofacitinib. The CDR3 reads CASSIVGGHTEAFF. CDR3 nucleotide sequence: TGTGCCAGTAGTATAGTAGGGGGGCATACTGAAGCTTTCTTT.